The source of this T cell receptor beta chain is a study of blood T cell repertoires in COVID-19. Study-level background: The United States, Italy and Spain were the sources of the acute and convalescent COVID-19 samples.

Sequencing was performed with immunoSEQ multiplex PCR; in TCRdb, only in-frame clones are kept and a portion is missing. In the table there are 60,000 to 65,000 clones, 88% of which are singletons. The CDR3 totals 17 residues. Trimming removed 6 bases from V and 6 bases from J, with 21 bases in between. The germline CDR1 and CDR2 sequences are SNHLY and FYNNEI. The chain employs TRBV2 and TRBJ1-6, with D maybe TRBD1 (5 bases). The specimen was peripheral blood. The origin of this receptor is a man aged 50-60 years with active COVID-19. CDR3 sequence: CASRGGLSGEPNSPLHF. In DNA, the CDR3 is TGTGCCAGCAGGGGGGGATTATCCGGCGAGCCTAATTCACCCCTCCACTTT.